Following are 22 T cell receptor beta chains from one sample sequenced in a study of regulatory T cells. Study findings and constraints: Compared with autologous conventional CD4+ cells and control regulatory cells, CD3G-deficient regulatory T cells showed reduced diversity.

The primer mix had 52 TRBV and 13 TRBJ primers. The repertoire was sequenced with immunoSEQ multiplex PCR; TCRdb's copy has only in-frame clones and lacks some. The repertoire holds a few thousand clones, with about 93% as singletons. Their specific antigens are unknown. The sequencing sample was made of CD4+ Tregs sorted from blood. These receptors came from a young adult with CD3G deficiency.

This CDR3 reads CASRRVQGLRAFF. The CDR3 nucleotides read TGTGCCAGCAGGCGGGTGCAGGGACTTCGCGCTTTCTTT. The chain carries TRBV6-1 and TRBJ1-1, with D possibly TRBD1 on 5 matching bases. The CDR3 sequence is 13 residues long. With 6 bases removed from V and 11 bases from J, the gap between germline ends came to 19 bases. Germline V lookup: CDR1 MNHNS, CDR2 SASEGT.

The CDR3 region is CASSEWSKFSKAFF. The CDR3 DNA reads TGTGCCAGCAGTGAATGGAGTAAGTTTTCGAAAGCTTTCTTT. V is TRBV6-1 and J is TRBJ1-1; D gene unclear. The CDR3 loop spans 14 amino acids. Germline CDR1 and CDR2: MNHNS and SASEGT. The V gene lost 2 bases and the J gene lost 9 bases, with 16 bases spanning the gap.

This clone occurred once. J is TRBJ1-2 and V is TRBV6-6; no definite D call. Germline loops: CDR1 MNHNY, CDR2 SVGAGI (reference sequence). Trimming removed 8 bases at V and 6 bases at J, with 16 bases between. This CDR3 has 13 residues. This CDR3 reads CASSAGVSHGYTF. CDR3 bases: TGTGCCAGCTCTGCGGGCGTATCACATGGCTACACCTTC.

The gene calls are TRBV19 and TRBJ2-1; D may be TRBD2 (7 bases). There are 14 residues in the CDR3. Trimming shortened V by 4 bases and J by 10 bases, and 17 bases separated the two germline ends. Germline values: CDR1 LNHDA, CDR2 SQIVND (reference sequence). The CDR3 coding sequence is TGTGCCAGTAGTAAGGGGGAGGGCCTCGGAGAGCAGTTCTTC. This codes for CASSKGEGLGEQFF.

The CDR3 region is CSGTGQNTGELFF. The CDR3 DNA is TGCAGCGGAACGGGACAGAACACCGGGGAGCTGTTTTTT. The rearrangement links TRBV29-1 to TRBJ2-2, with a tentative D call TRBD1 (6 bases). Trimming pared 7 bases from V and 1 base from J, leaving 10 bases between. The CDR3 has 13 residues. Per germline, CDR1 SQVTM and CDR2 ANQGSEA.

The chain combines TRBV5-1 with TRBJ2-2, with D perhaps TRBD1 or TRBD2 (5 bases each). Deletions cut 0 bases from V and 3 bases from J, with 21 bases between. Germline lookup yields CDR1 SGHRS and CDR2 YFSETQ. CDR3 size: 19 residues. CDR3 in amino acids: CASSLDPLIGTAHTGELFF. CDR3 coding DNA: TGCGCCAGCAGCTTGGATCCGTTGATCGGGACCGCCCACACCGGGGAGCTGTTTTTT. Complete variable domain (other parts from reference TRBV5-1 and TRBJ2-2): KAGVTQTPRYLIKTRGQQVTLSCSPISGHRSVSWYQQTPGQGLQFLFEYFSETQRNKGNFPGRFSGRQFSNSRSEMNVSTLELGDSALYLCASSLDPLIGTAHTGELFFGEGSRLTVL.

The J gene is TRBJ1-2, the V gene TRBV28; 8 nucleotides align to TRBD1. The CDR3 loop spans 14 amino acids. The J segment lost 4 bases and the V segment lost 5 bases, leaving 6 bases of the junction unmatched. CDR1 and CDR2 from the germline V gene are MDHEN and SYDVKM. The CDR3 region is CASSPADRAYGYTF. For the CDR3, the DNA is TGTGCCAGCAGTCCAGCGGACAGGGCCTATGGCTACACCTTC.

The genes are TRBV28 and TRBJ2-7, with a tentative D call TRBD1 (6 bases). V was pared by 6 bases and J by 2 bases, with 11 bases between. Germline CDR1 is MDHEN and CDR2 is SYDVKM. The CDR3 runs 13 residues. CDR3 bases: TGTGCCAGCAGGCAAGGGGGAGCCTACGAGCAGTACTTC. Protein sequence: CASRQGGAYEQYF.

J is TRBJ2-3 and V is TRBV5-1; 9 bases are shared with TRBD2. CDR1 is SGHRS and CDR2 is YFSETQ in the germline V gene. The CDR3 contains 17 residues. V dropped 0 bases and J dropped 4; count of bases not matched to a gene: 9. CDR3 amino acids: CASSLALAGDGADTQYF. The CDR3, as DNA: TGCGCCAGCAGCTTGGCCTTAGCGGGAGACGGGGCAGATACGCAGTATTTT.

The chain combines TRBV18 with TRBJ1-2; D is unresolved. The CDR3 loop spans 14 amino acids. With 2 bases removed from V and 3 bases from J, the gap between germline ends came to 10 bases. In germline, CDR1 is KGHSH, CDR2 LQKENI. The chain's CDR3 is CASSPTHLDYGYTF. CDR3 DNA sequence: TGTGCCAGCTCACCAACTCATTTGGACTATGGCTACACCTTC.

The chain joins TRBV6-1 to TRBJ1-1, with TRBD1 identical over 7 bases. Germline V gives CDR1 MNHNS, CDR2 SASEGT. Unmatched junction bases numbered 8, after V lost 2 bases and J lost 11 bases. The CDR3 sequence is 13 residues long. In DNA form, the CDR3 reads TGTGCCAGCAGTGAATCGAGGGGGCAGACGGCTTTCTTT. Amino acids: CASSESRGQTAFF.

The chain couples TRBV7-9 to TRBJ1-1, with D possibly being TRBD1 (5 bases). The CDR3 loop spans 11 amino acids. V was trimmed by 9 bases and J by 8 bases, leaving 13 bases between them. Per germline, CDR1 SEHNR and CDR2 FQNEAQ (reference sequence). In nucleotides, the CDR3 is TGTGCCAGTGCGAGGGACGGAGAAGCTTTCTTT. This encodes CASARDGEAFF.

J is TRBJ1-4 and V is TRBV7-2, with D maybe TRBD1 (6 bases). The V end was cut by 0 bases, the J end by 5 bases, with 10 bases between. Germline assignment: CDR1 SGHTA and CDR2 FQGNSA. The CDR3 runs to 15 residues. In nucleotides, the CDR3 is TGTGCCAGCAGCTTAGCAGGGGGGCGAAATGAAAAACTGTTTTTT. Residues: CASSLAGGRNEKLFF.

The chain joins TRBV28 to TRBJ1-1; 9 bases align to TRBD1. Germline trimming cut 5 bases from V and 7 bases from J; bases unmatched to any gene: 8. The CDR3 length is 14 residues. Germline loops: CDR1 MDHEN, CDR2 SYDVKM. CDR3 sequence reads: CASSTMTGGGEAFF. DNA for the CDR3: TGTGCCAGCAGTACTATGACAGGGGGAGGTGAAGCTTTCTTT.

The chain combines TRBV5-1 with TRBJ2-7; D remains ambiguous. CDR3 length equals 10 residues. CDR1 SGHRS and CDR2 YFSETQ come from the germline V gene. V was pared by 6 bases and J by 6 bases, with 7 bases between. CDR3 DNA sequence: TGCGCCAGCACATCTCTCGAGCAGTACTTC. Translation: CASTSLEQYF.

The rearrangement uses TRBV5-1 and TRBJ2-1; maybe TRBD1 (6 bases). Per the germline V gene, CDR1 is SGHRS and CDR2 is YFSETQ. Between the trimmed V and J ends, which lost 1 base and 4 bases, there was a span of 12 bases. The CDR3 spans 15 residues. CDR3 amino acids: CASSLLTGTYNEQFF. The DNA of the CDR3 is TGCGCCAGCAGCTTGTTGACGGGGACATACAATGAGCAGTTCTTC. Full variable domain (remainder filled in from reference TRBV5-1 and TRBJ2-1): KAGVTQTPRYLIKTRGQQVTLSCSPISGHRSVSWYQQTPGQGLQFLFEYFSETQRNKGNFPGRFSGRQFSNSRSEMNVSTLELGDSALYLCASSLLTGTYNEQFFGPGTRLTVL.

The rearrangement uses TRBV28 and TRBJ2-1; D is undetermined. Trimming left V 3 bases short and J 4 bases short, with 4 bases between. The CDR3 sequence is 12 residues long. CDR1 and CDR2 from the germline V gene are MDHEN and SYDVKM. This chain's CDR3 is CASSLGYNEQFF. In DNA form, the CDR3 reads TGTGCCAGCAGTTTGGGGTACAATGAGCAGTTCTTC.

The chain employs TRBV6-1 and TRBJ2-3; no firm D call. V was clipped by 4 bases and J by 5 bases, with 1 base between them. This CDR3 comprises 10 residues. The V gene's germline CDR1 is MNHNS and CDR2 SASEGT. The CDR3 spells CASSGDTQYF. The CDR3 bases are TGTGCCAGCAGTGGAGATACGCAGTATTTT.

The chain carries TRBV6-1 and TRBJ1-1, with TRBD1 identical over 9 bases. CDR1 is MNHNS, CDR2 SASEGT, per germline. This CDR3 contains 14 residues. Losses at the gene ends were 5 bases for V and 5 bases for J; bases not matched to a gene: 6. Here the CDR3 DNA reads TGTGCCAGCAGTCTACAGGGGGCGCGGACTGAAGCTTTCTTT. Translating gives CASSLQGARTEAFF.

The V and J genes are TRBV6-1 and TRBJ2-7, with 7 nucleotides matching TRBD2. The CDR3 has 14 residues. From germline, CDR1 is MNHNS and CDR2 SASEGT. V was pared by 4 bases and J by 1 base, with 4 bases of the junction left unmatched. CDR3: CASSVRGSSYEQYF. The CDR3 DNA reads TGTGCCAGCAGTGTGCGGGGGAGTTCCTACGAGCAGTACTTC.

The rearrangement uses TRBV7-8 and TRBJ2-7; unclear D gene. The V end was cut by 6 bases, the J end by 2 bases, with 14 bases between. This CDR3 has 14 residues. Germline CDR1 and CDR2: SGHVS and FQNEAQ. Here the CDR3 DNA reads TGTGCCAGCAGTCCCCGGGCCTCCGCCTACGAGCAGTACTTC. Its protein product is CASSPRASAYEQYF.

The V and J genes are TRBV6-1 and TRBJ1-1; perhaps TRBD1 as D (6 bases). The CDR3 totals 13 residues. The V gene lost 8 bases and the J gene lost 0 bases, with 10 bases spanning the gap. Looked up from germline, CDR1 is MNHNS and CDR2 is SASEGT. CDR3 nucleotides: TGTGCCAGCCTCGGACAGCTGAACACTGAAGCTTTCTTT. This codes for CASLGQLNTEAFF.